These 7 T cell receptor beta chains were all obtained from the same sample, sequenced in a study of beta chain features in type 1 diabetes. Study-level findings and limits: Significant though moderate, a shortening of TCRB CDR3s appeared in all four CD4+ subsets of Type 1 diabetes patients.

These receptors lack a known antigen. The whole isolated RNA underwent reverse transcription, so sequencing captured expressed TCRB transcripts. Sequencing was performed with immunoSEQ multiplex PCR; in TCRdb, only in-frame clones are kept and a portion is missing. The sample has 100,000 to 150,000 clones, 7.5% to 9.5% seen once. The sequenced sample was central memory CD4+ T cells from blood. The receptors come from a man aged 30 to 39 with type 1 diabetes.

The rearrangement links TRBV30 to TRBJ2-2; 7 nucleotides align to TRBD1. Germline values: CDR1 GTSNPN, CDR2 SVGIG (reference sequence). This CDR3 spans 16 amino acids. V lost 1 base, J lost 4 bases, and 9 bases stayed unmatched. DNA for the CDR3: TGTGCCTGGAGTGCCTCTTGGGACAGCATCACCGGGGAGCTGTTTTTT. It specifies CAWSASWDSITGELFF. The whole variable domain, remainder taken from reference TRBV30 and TRBJ2-2, is SQTIHQWPATLVQPVGSPLSLECTVEGTSNPNLYWYRQAAGRGLQLLFYSVGIGQISSEVPQNLSASRPQDRQFILSSKKLLLSDSGFYLCAWSASWDSITGELFFGEGSRLTVL.

This clone was seen a few times. This chain links TRBV13 with TRBJ2-7; possibly TRBD2 for D (7 bases). Germline V gives CDR1 PRHDT, CDR2 FYEKMQ (reference sequence). Trimming removed 5 bases from V and 2 bases from J, with 10 bases in between. CDR3 length: 13 amino acids. CDR3 loop: CASSLGGPYEQYF. CDR3 in DNA: TGTGCCAGCAGCCTCGGGGGGCCCTACGAGCAGTACTTC.

At least ten counts were recorded for this clone. The V and J genes are TRBV5-1 and TRBJ1-4; D possibly corresponds to TRBD1 (6 bases). The germline V gene encodes CDR1 SGHRS and CDR2 YFSETQ. There are 13 residues in the CDR3. V lost 4 bases, J lost 7 bases, and 11 bases lay in between. The CDR3 region has the DNA TGCGCCAGCAGCGAAGACAGGATTGAAAAACTGTTTTTT. It codes for CASSEDRIEKLFF.

The chain has TRBV4-2 and TRBJ2-3, with TRBD1 matching 7 bases. CDR3 size: 12 residues. J was trimmed by 8 bases and V by 4 bases; bases with no gene match: 3. Germline lookup yields CDR1 LGHNA and CDR2 YNFKEQ. The CDR3 nucleotides are TGTGCCAGCAGCCCCAGACAGGGTACGCAGTATTTT. Protein sequence: CASSPRQGTQYF.

J is TRBJ2-1 and V is TRBV5-1; possible D gene TRBD1, 5 bases. The CDR3 is made up of 16 amino acids. The germline CDR1 and CDR2 sequences are SGHRS and YFSETQ. Trimming took off 4 bases at V and 2 bases at J, with 16 bases between the two ends. The CDR3 nucleotides read TGCGCCAGCAGCCCCAACCCTCAGGGTACCTACAATGAGCAGTTCTTC. Its translation is CASSPNPQGTYNEQFF.

The CDR3: CASSLGGETGPLHF. For the CDR3, the DNA is TGTGCCAGCAGCTTAGGGGGGGAAACGGGGCCCCTCCACTTT. This chain uses TRBV7-6 with TRBJ1-6; D possibly corresponds to TRBD1 (5 bases). Per the germline V gene, CDR1 is SGHVS and CDR2 is FNYEAQ. The V and J ends lost 1 base and 13 bases respectively, with 14 bases between them. CDR3 length equals 14 residues.

The J gene is TRBJ1-6, the V gene TRBV9; D not resolved. CDR3 length equals 15 residues. Germline CDR1 and CDR2: SGDLS and YYNGEE. V gave up 4 bases and J gave up 7 bases, with 15 bases separating them. CDR3: CASSPRGDWNSPLHF. CDR3 DNA sequence: TGTGCCAGCAGCCCGAGAGGTGACTGGAATTCACCCCTCCACTTT. The whole variable domain, filled in from reference TRBV9 and TRBJ1-6, reads DSGVTQTPKHLITATGQRVTLRCSPRSGDLSVYWYQQSLDQGLQFLIQYYNGEERAKGNILERFSAQQFPDLHSELNLSSLELGDSALYFCASSPRGDWNSPLHFGNGTRLTVT.